This record concerns one T cell receptor (beta chain) sequence. V was trimmed by 6 bases and J by 4 bases, leaving 14 bases between them. This CDR3 is 14 amino acids long. Per germline, CDR1 MRHNA and CDR2 SNTAGT. This entry belongs to a study of blood T cell repertoires in COVID-19. Overall study: Sites in the United States, Italy and Spain provided acute and convalescent COVID-19 samples.

Source study methods: Counts of nucleated cells, estimated from reference gene primer amplification, were obtained. Repertoires were generated with immunoSEQ multiplex PCR, while TCRdb's copy carries only in-frame clones and drops some. D and trimming come from the DNA, and the V and J calls and clone size come from that table. The sample records approximately 60,000 clones, roughly 80% being singletons. The receptor's source is an elderly woman with active or convalescent COVID-19. V is TRBV6-4 and J is TRBJ2-3; tentative D call: TRBD2 (5 bases). The sample consisted of peripheral blood. CDR3 nucleotide sequence: TGTGCCAGCAGGCCGGGATTCGGAGCAGATACGCAGTATTTT. Protein: CASRPGFGADTQYF.